This entry lists 24 T cell receptor beta chains sequenced from one sample in a study of human T cells and chemical hapten exposure. Regarding time point: patch test 2, 6 weeks after DPC sensitization. Treatment: therapeutic diphenylcyclopropenone sensitization with weekly scalp DPC. A single record per CDR3 protein comes from TCRdb applying MiXCR to the RACE reads. This table has under 450,000 distinct CDR3 sequences, more than 5% appearing once. This specimen was whole blood, taken in connection with sensitization to the hapten diphenylcyclopropenone (DPC). Receptors originate from a young woman with alopecia areata. Some clones in this sample may be carry-over from other donors' samples.

This clonotype was seen repeatedly, ten times or more. The chain couples TRBV20-1 to TRBJ2-3, with 10 positions matching TRBD2. CDR1 DFQATT and CDR2 SNEGSKA come from the germline V gene (reference sequence). This CDR3 comprises 15 residues. Unmatched junction bases numbered 6, after V lost 2 bases and J lost 4 bases. CDR3 nucleotides: TGCAGTGCTAGACCAGCGGGGGGGCCGGCAGATACGCAGTATTTT. Translated: CSARPAGGPADTQYF.

This clonotype has more than one count but fewer than ten. The gene calls are TRBV7-9 and TRBJ2-1, with D perhaps TRBD1 (6 bases). Per germline, CDR1 SEHNR and CDR2 FQNEAQ (reference sequence). CDR3 size: 15 residues. Deletions cut 1 base from V and 3 bases from J, with 10 bases between. CDR3 in amino acids: CASSLDRENYNEQFF. CDR3 DNA: TGTGCCAGCAGCTTAGACAGGGAGAACTACAATGAGCAGTTCTTC.

J is TRBJ2-5 and V is TRBV7-2; 12 nucleotides match TRBD1. This CDR3 comprises 20 residues. V gave up 2 bases and J gave up 2 bases; unmatched junction bases: 15. CDR1 and CDR2 (germline): SGHTA, FQGNSA. For the CDR3, the DNA is TGTGCCAGCAGCTTAAGAGGTCCGGGACAGGGGGCTGTAGGGCAAGAGACCCAGTACTTC. Residues: CASSLRGPGQGAVGQETQYF.

This clonotype was detected ten times or more. The chain has TRBV3-1 and TRBJ1-6, with D possibly being TRBD1 (5 bases). Germline V gives CDR1 LGHDT, CDR2 YNNKEL (reference sequence). This CDR3 comprises 14 residues. The ends were cut back, 2 bases at V and 10 bases at J, with 12 bases in the middle. The CDR3 loop is CASSQIGVRSPLHF. CDR3 DNA: TGTGCCAGCAGCCAAATAGGGGTGAGGTCACCCCTCCACTTT. The full variable domain, in which reference TRBV3-1 and TRBJ1-6 provide the parts outside the CDR3, is DTAVSQTPKYLVTQMGNDKSIKCEQNLGHDTMYWYKQDSKKFLKIMFSYNNKELIINETVPNRFSPKSPDKAHLNLHINSLELGDSAVYFCASSQIGVRSPLHFGNGTRLTVT.

The V and J genes are TRBV19 and TRBJ2-3, with 8 nucleotides matching TRBD2. The CDR3 has 14 amino acids. CDR1 is LNHDA and CDR2 is SQIVND in the germline V gene (reference sequence). The J segment lost 3 bases and the V segment lost 3 bases, leaving 2 bases of the junction unmatched. The CDR3 coding sequence is TGTGCCAGTAGTATGCGGGGGGAGACAGATACGCAGTATTTT. It yields the protein CASSMRGETDTQYF. The full variable domain, completed using reference TRBV19 and TRBJ2-3, is DGGITQSPKYLFRKEGQNVTLSCEQNLNHDAMYWYRQDPGQGLRLIYYSQIVNDFQKGDIAEGYSVSREKKESFPLTVTSAQKNPTAFYLCASSMRGETDTQYFGPGTRLTVL.

The sample holds a few counts of this clonotype. The chain couples TRBV6-5 to TRBJ2-7, with 9 bases aligning to TRBD1. V shed 0 bases, J shed 5 bases, and the junction held 8 bases outside the gene matches. This CDR3 is built from 16 residues. The germline V gene has CDR1 MNHEY and CDR2 SVGAGI. The CDR3 DNA follows: TGTGCCAGCAGTTACTCGAAAACAGGGGGCGGGAACGAGCAGTACTTC. This gives the protein CASSYSKTGGGNEQYF.

The chain is built from TRBV6-1 and TRBJ2-3, with 7 nucleotides matching TRBD2. After removal of 2 bases from V and 0 bases from J, the junction contained 5 bases not matched to a gene. Germline CDR1 is MNHNS and CDR2 is SASEGT. The CDR3 spans 16 residues. CDR3 amino acids: CASSERGGRSTDTQYF. The DNA for the CDR3 is TGTGCCAGCAGTGAACGCGGCGGGAGAAGCACAGATACGCAGTATTTT.

The chain links TRBV29-1 to TRBJ2-3; D might be TRBD2 (5 bases). The ends were cut back, 5 bases at V and 1 base at J, with 10 bases in the middle. Germline V gives CDR1 SQVTM, CDR2 ANQGSEA. The CDR3 extends over 13 amino acids. The CDR3 protein is CSVQRAGTDTQYF. CDR3 coding DNA: TGCAGCGTTCAGAGGGCCGGCACAGATACGCAGTATTTT.

The table lists this clonotype with a few counts. The chain recombines TRBV12-3 or TRBV12-4 with TRBJ2-4; the D gene is possibly TRBD1 (6 bases). The CDR3 sequence is 13 residues long. V was clipped by 3 bases and J by 7 bases, with 10 bases between them. CDR3 in amino acids: CASSFMTGNIQYF. The CDR3 bases are TGTGCCAGCAGTTTCATGACAGGCAACATTCAGTACTTC.

The chain couples TRBV19 to TRBJ2-1; 10 positions match TRBD2. Germline V lookup: CDR1 LNHDA, CDR2 SQIVND (reference sequence). CDR3 length: 19 residues. The V gene end was trimmed by 5 bases and the J gene end by 3 bases; junction bases not matched to a gene: 16. CDR3 sequence reads: CASSYSSGGHAGFYNEQFF. The CDR3 DNA reads TGTGCCAGTAGTTATTCTAGCGGGGGCCACGCCGGTTTCTACAATGAGCAGTTCTTC. Variable domain in full (rest from reference TRBV19 and TRBJ2-1): DGGITQSPKYLFRKEGQNVTLSCEQNLNHDAMYWYRQDPGQGLRLIYYSQIVNDFQKGDIAEGYSVSREKKESFPLTVTSAQKNPTAFYLCASSYSSGGHAGFYNEQFFGPGTRLTVL.

This sequence joins TRBV7-2 and TRBJ1-2, with D possibly matching TRBD1 (5 bases). V was cut by 7 bases and J by 3 bases, with 15 bases left in between. CDR3 size: 14 residues. Germline lookup yields CDR1 SGHTA and CDR2 FQGNSA. CDR3 residues: CASTKGAGYYGYTF. CDR3 in DNA: TGTGCCAGCACCAAAGGGGCGGGCTACTATGGCTACACCTTC. Using reference TRBV7-2 and TRBJ1-2 for the parts outside the CDR3, the full variable domain is GAGVSQSPSNKVTEKGKDVELRCDPISGHTALYWYRQSLGQGLEFLIYFQGNSAPDKSGLPSDRFSAERTGGSVSTLTIQRTQQEDSAVYLCASTKGAGYYGYTFGSGTRLTVV.

This clonotype has more than one count but fewer than ten. The chain carries TRBV7-6 and TRBJ2-1; D is unclear. The CDR3 runs 11 residues. The ends were cut back, 5 bases at V and 12 bases at J, with 11 bases in the middle. Germline V gene sequence: CDR1 SGHVS, CDR2 FNYEAQ. CDR3 region: CASSPSRVQFF. CDR3 nucleotide sequence: TGTGCCAGCAGCCCCTCCCGGGTGCAGTTCTTC.

This clonotype occurred many times. The rearrangement links TRBV27 to TRBJ1-4, with D perhaps matching TRBD1 (5 bases). The CDR3 sequence is 11 residues long. The V gene lost 10 bases and the J gene lost 10 bases, with 13 bases spanning the gap. Germline lookup yields CDR1 MNHEY and CDR2 SMNVEV (reference sequence). The CDR3 spells CATGRGAKLFF. In DNA form, the CDR3 reads TGTGCCACAGGGAGGGGAGCAAAACTGTTTTTT. Full variable domain (remainder filled in from reference TRBV27 and TRBJ1-4): EAQVTQNPRYLITVTGKKLTVTCSQNMNHEYMSWYRQDPGLGLRQIYYSMNVEVTDKGDVPEGYKVSRKEKRNFPLILESPSPNQTSLYFCATGRGAKLFFGSGTQLSVL.

This clonotype has more than one count but fewer than ten. This sequence joins TRBV28 and TRBJ1-6, with 10 bases lining up with TRBD1. This CDR3 region has 16 residues. V lost 5 bases, J lost 9 bases, and 10 bases stayed unmatched. Per germline, CDR1 MDHEN and CDR2 SYDVKM. In DNA, the CDR3 is TGTGCCAGCAGTACAACCGGGACAGGGGAGAGTTCACCCCTCCACTTT. Its protein product is CASSTTGTGESSPLHF.

This clonotype was seen only once. J is TRBJ2-7 and V is TRBV29-1, with TRBD1 identical over 8 bases. Unmatched junction bases numbered 10, after V lost 1 base and J lost 5 bases. CDR1 SQVTM and CDR2 ANQGSEA come from the germline V gene. The CDR3 has 15 residues. The CDR3 DNA sequence: TGCAGCGTTGAAGTCATTGAGACAGGGGTAGACGAGCAGTACTTC. It translates to CSVEVIETGVDEQYF.

Only a few counts were recorded for this clonotype. The chain is built from TRBV5-1 and TRBJ1-1; tentative D call: TRBD1 (5 bases). V gave up 0 bases and J gave up 1 base, with 13 bases separating them. The CDR3 contains 16 residues. Germline V gives CDR1 SGHRS, CDR2 YFSETQ. The CDR3 sequence is CASSLEPQGQNTEAFF. In DNA, the CDR3 is TGCGCCAGCAGCTTGGAGCCCCAGGGCCAGAACACTGAAGCTTTCTTT.

Ten or more counts support this clonotype. CDR3 sequence reads: CASSPPNSYSNQPQHF. Written as DNA, the CDR3 is TGTGCCAGCTCACCACCAAACAGCTATAGCAATCAGCCCCAGCATTTT. This chain links TRBV18 with TRBJ1-5; D is ambiguous. CDR3 length: 16 amino acids. The germline V and J ends were trimmed by 0 bases and 0 bases, with 9 bases remaining between them. CDR1 and CDR2 (germline): KGHSH, LQKENI.

CDR3 in amino acids: CASSSGLAGGTNEQFF. The CDR3 coding sequence is TGTGCCAGCAGCTCCGGACTAGCGGGGGGGACGAATGAGCAGTTCTTC. V and J are TRBV5-4 and TRBJ2-1; TRBD2 agrees at 15 bases. V shed 3 bases, J shed 7 bases, and the junction held 5 bases outside the gene matches. CDR3 length: 16 amino acids. Germline lookup yields CDR1 SGHNT and CDR2 YYREEE (reference sequence).

This clonotype appeared many times. The genes are TRBV6-2 or TRBV6-3 and TRBJ2-1; 13 positions agree with TRBD2. V dropped 2 bases and J dropped 8; count of bases not matched to a gene: 9. The CDR3 covers 17 residues. CDR1 MNHEY and CDR2 SVGEGT come from the germline V gene. CDR3 region: CASSYPTSGGIKYEQFF. The CDR3 coding sequence is TGTGCCAGCAGTTACCCGACTAGCGGGGGGATTAAGTATGAGCAGTTCTTC.

This clonotype was found many times. The CDR3 region is CASSRTGLSRGSLHF. CDR3 nucleotides: TGTGCCAGCAGTCGGACAGGGCTCTCTCGAGGATCCCTCCACTTT. This chain uses TRBV6-2 or TRBV6-3 with TRBJ1-6; 8 nucleotides agree with TRBD1. The CDR3 covers 15 residues. Trimming cost V 5 bases and J 14 bases; bases outside gene matches: 14. Germline-derived CDR1 and CDR2 are MNHEY and SVGEGT.

This clonotype was recorded at least ten times. The chain combines TRBV6-5 with TRBJ1-1; possible D gene TRBD1, 5 bases. This CDR3 has 17 amino acids. Germline-derived CDR1 and CDR2 are MNHEY and SVGAGI. Trimming removed 6 bases at V and 0 bases at J, with 20 bases between. CDR3 sequence reads: CASSPRMGLVMNTEAFF. Written as DNA, the CDR3 is TGTGCCAGCAGCCCCCGAATGGGGCTGGTTATGAACACTGAAGCTTTCTTT.

This clonotype was detected only a few times. The V call is TRBV7-9, the J call TRBJ1-1; no firm D call. The CDR3 is 12 residues long. Trimming removed 0 bases from V and 8 bases from J, with 7 bases in between. Germline CDR1 reads SEHNR; CDR2 reads FQNEAQ (reference sequence). Here the CDR3 DNA reads TGTGCCAGCAGCTTAGCCCCACAGGAAGCTTTCTTT. This gives the protein CASSLAPQEAFF.

This rearrangement joins TRBV4-3 to TRBJ2-3; TRBD1 matches at 7 bases. The CDR3 contains 15 residues. Trimming took 4 bases from V and 3 from J; bases not matched to a gene: 7. Germline CDR1 LGHNA, CDR2 YSLEER. The CDR3 coding sequence is TGCGCCAGCAGCCCAGAGAGGGGGCTAACAGATACGCAGTATTTT. Its translation: CASSPERGLTDTQYF.

The table lists this clonotype with many counts. The rearrangement uses TRBV6-5 and TRBJ1-6; D unresolved. Germline V gene data show CDR1 as MNHEY and CDR2 as SVGAGI. Between the trimmed V and J ends, which lost 5 bases and 10 bases, there was a span of 12 bases. The length of the CDR3 is 13 residues. CDR3 residues: CASSTSEYSPLHF. The CDR3 DNA sequence: TGTGCCAGCAGTACCTCAGAATACTCACCCCTCCACTTT.